This TCR beta chain was observed in a study of T cell responses to AZD1222 COVID-19 vaccine. Profiling relied on immunoSEQ multiplex PCR, and the TCRdb table lists in-frame clones only, not all of them. Here the sample spans 100,000 to 150,000 clones, less than 95% being singletons. Germline CDR1 SGHRS, CDR2 YFSETQ. The CDR3 consists of 12 residues. V was pared by 4 bases and J by 5 bases, with 9 bases between. This specimen was peripheral blood, taken on day 0 of AZD1222 vaccination. J is TRBJ1-2 and V is TRBV5-1, with D unresolved. The TCR was taken from an adult in good health. CDR3 region: CASSPDRYGYTF. The DNA for the CDR3 is TGCGCCAGCAGCCCGGACCGATATGGCTACACCTTC.